This T cell receptor beta chain is drawn from a study of shared clonotypes between healthy human individuals. The method was immunoSEQ multiplex PCR; TCRdb's version includes in-frame clones alone and lacks a portion of them. The sample consists of about 600,000 clones, 95% to 96% of them appearing once. Naive CD8 isolation took CD45RO-negative cells positively selected for CCR7 and excluded terminally differentiated effector memory CD45RA+ cells. Donors were healthy HIV-negative adults without recently reported acute infections or vaccinations. This CDR3 region has 12 residues. Germline V gene data show CDR1 as SNHLY and CDR2 as FYNNEI. The V end lost 3 bases, the J end lost 9 bases, and 9 bases lay between the germline ends.

The chain couples TRBV2 to TRBJ2-4, with a weak D call TRBD2 (5 bases). The clonotype was recovered from a woman between 25 and 40 years old in good health. Material for sequencing was naive CD8+ T cells sorted from blood. CDR3 protein: CASSDPRGIQYF. As DNA, the CDR3 is TGTGCCAGCAGTGATCCCCGGGGCATTCAGTACTTC.